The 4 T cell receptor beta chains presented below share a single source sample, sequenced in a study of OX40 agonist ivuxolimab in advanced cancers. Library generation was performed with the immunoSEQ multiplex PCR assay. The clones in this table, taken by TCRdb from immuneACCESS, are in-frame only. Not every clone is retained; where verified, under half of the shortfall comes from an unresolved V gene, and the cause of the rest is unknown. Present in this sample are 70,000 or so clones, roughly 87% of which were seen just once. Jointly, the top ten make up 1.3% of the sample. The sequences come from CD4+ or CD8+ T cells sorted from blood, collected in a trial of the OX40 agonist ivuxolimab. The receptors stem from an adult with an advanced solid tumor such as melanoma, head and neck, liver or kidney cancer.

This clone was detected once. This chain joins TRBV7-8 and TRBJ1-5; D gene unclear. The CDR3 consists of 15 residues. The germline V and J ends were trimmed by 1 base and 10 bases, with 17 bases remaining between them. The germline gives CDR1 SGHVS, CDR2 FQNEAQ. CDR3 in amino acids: CASSLELGKVGPQHF. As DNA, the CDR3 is TGTGCCAGCAGCTTAGAGCTGGGGAAGGTAGGTCCCCAGCATTTT. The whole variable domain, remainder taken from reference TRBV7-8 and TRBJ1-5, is GAGVSQSPRYKVAKRGQDVALRCDPISGHVSLFWYQQALGQGPEFLTYFQNEAQLDKSGLPSDRFFAERPEGSVSTLKIQRTQQEDSAVYLCASSLELGKVGPQHFGDGTRLSIL.

As DNA, the CDR3 is TGTGCCAGCAGCTTACTTTGGGCAACCGGGGAGCTGTTTTTT. This encodes CASSLLWATGELFF. The rearrangement links TRBV7-9 to TRBJ2-2; no firm D call. CDR3 size: 14 residues. The V and J ends lost 2 bases and 5 bases respectively, with 9 bases between them. Germline values: CDR1 SEHNR, CDR2 FQNEAQ (reference sequence).

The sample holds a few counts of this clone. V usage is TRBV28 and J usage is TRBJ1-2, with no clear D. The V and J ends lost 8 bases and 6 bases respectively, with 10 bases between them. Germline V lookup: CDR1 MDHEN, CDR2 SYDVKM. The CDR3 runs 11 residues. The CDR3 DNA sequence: TGTGCCAGCGGAGGAGTTAATGGCTACACCTTC. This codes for CASGGVNGYTF.

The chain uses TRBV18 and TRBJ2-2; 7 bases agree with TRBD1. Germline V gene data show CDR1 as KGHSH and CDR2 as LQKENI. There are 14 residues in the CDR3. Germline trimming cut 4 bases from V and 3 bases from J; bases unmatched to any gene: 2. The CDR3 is CASSRGQHTGELFF. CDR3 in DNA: TGTGCCAGCTCACGGGGACAGCACACCGGGGAGCTGTTTTTT. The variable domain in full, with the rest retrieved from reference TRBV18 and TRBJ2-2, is NAGVMQNPRHLVRRRGQEARLRCSPMKGHSHVYWYRQLPEEGLKFMVYLQKENIIDESGMPKERFSAEFPKEGPSILRIQQVVRGDSAAYFCASSRGQHTGELFFGEGSRLTVL.